This entry lists 11 T cell receptor beta chains sequenced from one sample in a study of glioma-infiltrating T cells. The iRepertoire nested amplicon-rescue multiplex PCR amplified TCR alpha and beta CDR3s from RNA. TCRdb itself ran the multiplex PCR reads through MiXCR, one entry per CDR3 protein. The sample shows some 90,000 distinct CDR3 sequences, roughly 39% of them seen only once. The sequenced sample was glioma tissue, nonneoplastic brain tissue, or PBMCs (not recorded which). The origin of the receptors is a human donor with low-grade glioma or glioblastoma, undergoing nonglioma brain surgery, or in good health (not recorded which).

This clonotype was detected ten times or more. The chain uses TRBV5-1 and TRBJ1-3; D is perhaps TRBD1 (5 bases). The CDR3 spans 15 residues. From germline, CDR1 is SGHRS and CDR2 YFSETQ. Trimming took 4 bases from V and 0 from J, leaving 11 bases between them. The CDR3 DNA is TGCGCCAGCAGCCTAGACAGCAACTCTGGAAACACCATATATTTT. Its protein is CASSLDSNSGNTIYF.

This clonotype has at least ten counts. V and J are TRBV27 and TRBJ2-5, with 10 bases fitting TRBD2. The CDR3 sequence is 15 residues long. The V segment lost 5 bases and the J segment 5 bases; nucleotides outside the gene matches: 8. CDR1 and CDR2 from the germline V gene are MNHEY and SMNVEV (reference sequence). CDR3 in amino acids: CASSASGGAGETQYF. The DNA for the CDR3 is TGTGCCAGCAGTGCCAGCGGGGGGGCCGGTGAGACCCAGTACTTC.

This clonotype was seen ten or more times. The chain couples TRBV19 to TRBJ1-2, with unresolved D. Germline CDR1 is LNHDA and CDR2 is SQIVND (reference sequence). With 1 base removed from V and 6 bases from J, the gap between germline ends came to 15 bases. There are 15 residues in the CDR3. The CDR3 reads CASSIGWSDADGYTF. The CDR3 nucleotides read TGTGCCAGTAGTATAGGTTGGAGCGACGCCGATGGCTACACCTTC. Together with reference TRBV19 and TRBJ1-2, the CDR3 gives the full variable domain: DGGITQSPKYLFRKEGQNVTLSCEQNLNHDAMYWYRQDPGQGLRLIYYSQIVNDFQKGDIAEGYSVSREKKESFPLTVTSAQKNPTAFYLCASSIGWSDADGYTFGSGTRLTVV.

With respect to this clonotype: This could be a read error, since a much larger clone is one nucleotide away. The chain couples TRBV18 to TRBJ1-4; D is unresolved. The ends were cut back, 6 bases at V and 4 bases at J, with 18 bases in the middle. This CDR3 spans 16 amino acids. Germline CDR1 is KGHSH and CDR2 is LQKENI. CDR3 amino acids: CASSNVYGLDNEKLFF. Written as DNA, the CDR3 is TGTGCCAGCTCCAACGTATATGGACTGGATAATGAAAAACTGTTTTTT. Complete variable domain (other parts from reference TRBV18 and TRBJ1-4): NAGVMQNPRHLVRRRGQEARLRCSPMKGHSHVYWYRQLPEEGLKFMVYLQKENIIDESGMPKERFSAEFPKEGPSILRIQQVVRGDSAAYFCASSNVYGLDNEKLFFGSGTQLSVL.

As regards this clonotype: A much larger clonotype is one base distant, so this may be a read error. This rearrangement joins TRBV5-1 to TRBJ2-5; no firm D call. V was clipped by 6 bases and J by 2 bases, with 5 bases between them. Germline lookup yields CDR1 SGHRS and CDR2 YFSETQ. The CDR3 runs to 11 residues. The CDR3 sequence is CASITQETQYF. As DNA, the CDR3 is TGCGCCAGCATAACTCAAGAGACCCAGTACTTC.

In this sample, this clonotype turned up a few times. The V and J genes are TRBV20-1 and TRBJ2-7; perhaps TRBD2 as D (6 bases). The germline V gene encodes CDR1 DFQATT and CDR2 SNEGSKA (reference sequence). The CDR3 extends over 12 amino acids. The CDR3 DNA is TGCAGCAGGCTGGAGGGCCTGAGCGAGCAGTACTTC. Protein sequence: CSRLEGLSEQYF.

About this clonotype: One junction end does not reproduce the germline sequence, and a read error may be involved. The genes are TRBV4-3 and TRBJ1-1, with D unclear. This CDR3 is built from 13 residues. Germline lookup yields CDR1 LGHNA and CDR2 YSLEER. CDR3 coding DNA: TGCGACAGCAGCCAAGAAGAGGAGGGTGCAGCTTTCTTT. Its translation is CDSSQEEEGAAFF.

This clonotype was seen many times. The chain has TRBV12-3 or TRBV12-4 and TRBJ1-2, with D possibly matching TRBD1 (6 bases). With 3 bases removed from V and 3 bases from J, the gap between germline ends came to 11 bases. CDR3 length equals 14 residues. CDR3 sequence: CASSLQGFDYGYTF. CDR3 DNA: TGTGCCAGCAGTTTGCAGGGGTTCGACTATGGCTACACCTTC.

About this clonotype: At one end, the junction sequence differs from germline, possibly due to a read error. This chain joins TRBV15 and TRBJ2-5; TRBD2 aligns across 8 bases. The CDR3 has 16 residues. Per germline, CDR1 LNHNV and CDR2 YYDKDF (reference sequence). The CDR3 DNA is TGTGCCACCAGCGGGGTTCTGGGACTAGATAGTTCGACCAAGTACTTC. Its protein product is CATSGVLGLDSSTKYF.

The chain combines TRBV10-3 with TRBJ2-7, with a possible D match to TRBD2 (5 bases). Germline V gene lookup returns CDR1 ENHRY and CDR2 SYGVKD. The CDR3 runs 11 residues. With 8 bases removed from V and 4 bases from J, the gap between germline ends came to 9 bases. The CDR3 sequence is CAIQDSYEQYF. The DNA for the CDR3 is TGTGCCATCCAGGACTCGTACGAGCAGTACTTC.

This clonotype was found many times. The gene calls are TRBV12-3 or TRBV12-4 and TRBJ2-5; D unresolved. The CDR3 is 13 amino acids. Deletions cut 1 base from V and 4 bases from J, with 7 bases between. CDR3 amino acids: CASSLGGGETQYF. The CDR3 nucleotides are TGTGCCAGCAGTTTAGGGGGTGGAGAGACCCAGTACTTC.